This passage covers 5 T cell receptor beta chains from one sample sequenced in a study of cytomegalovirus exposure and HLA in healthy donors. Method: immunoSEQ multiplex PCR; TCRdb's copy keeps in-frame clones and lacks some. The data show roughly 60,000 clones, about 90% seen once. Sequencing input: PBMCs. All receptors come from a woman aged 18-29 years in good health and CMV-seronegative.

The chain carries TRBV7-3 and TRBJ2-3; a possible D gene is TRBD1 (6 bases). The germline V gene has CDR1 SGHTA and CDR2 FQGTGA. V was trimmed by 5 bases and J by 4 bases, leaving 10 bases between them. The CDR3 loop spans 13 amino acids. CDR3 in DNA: TGTGCCAGCAGCCACAGGGTTTCAGATACGCAGTATTTT. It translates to CASSHRVSDTQYF. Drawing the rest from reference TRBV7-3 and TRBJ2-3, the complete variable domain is GAGVSQTPSNKVTEKGKYVELRCDPISGHTALYWYRQSLGQGPEFLIYFQGTGAADDSGLPNDRFFAVRPEGSVSTLKIQRTERGDSAVYLCASSHRVSDTQYFGPGTRLTVL.

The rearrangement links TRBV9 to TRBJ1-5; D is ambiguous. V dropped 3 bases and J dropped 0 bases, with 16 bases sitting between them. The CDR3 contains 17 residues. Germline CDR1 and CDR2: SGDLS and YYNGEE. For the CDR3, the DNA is TGTGCCAGCAGCGCCGGGGTTGGAAGCTATAGCAATCAGCCCCAGCATTTT. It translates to CASSAGVGSYSNQPQHF.

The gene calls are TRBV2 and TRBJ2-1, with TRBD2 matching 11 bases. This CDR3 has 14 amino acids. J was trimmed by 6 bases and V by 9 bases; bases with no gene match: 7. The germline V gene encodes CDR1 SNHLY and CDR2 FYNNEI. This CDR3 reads CARTGTSGPNEQFF. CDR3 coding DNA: TGTGCCAGGACCGGGACTAGCGGACCCAATGAGCAGTTCTTC.

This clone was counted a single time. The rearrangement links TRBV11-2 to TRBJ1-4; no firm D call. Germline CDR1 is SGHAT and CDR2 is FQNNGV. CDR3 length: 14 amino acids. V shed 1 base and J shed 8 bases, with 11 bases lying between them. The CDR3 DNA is TGTGCCAGCAGCTTAGTACGATCGGGGGAAAAACTGTTTTTT. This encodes CASSLVRSGEKLFF.

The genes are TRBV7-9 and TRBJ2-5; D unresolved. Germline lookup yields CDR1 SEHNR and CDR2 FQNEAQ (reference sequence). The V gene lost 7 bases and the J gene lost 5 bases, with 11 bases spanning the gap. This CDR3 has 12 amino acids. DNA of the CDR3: TGTGCCAGCACCCAGAAGAAGGAGACCCAGTACTTC. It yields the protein CASTQKKETQYF.